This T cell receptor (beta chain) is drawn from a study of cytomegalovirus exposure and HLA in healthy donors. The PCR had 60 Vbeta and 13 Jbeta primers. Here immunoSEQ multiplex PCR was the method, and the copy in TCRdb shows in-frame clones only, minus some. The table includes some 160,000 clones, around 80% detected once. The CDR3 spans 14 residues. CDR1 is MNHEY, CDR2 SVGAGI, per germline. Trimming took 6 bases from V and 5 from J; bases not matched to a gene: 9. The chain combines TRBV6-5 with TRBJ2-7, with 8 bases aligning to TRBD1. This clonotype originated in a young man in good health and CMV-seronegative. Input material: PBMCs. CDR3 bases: TGTGCCAGCAGCCGTGGACAGGGTGGCCACGAGCAGTACTTC. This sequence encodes CASSRGQGGHEQYF.